This T cell receptor (beta chain) was profiled in a study of tumor-infiltrating lymphocytes in oesophageal squamous cell carcinoma. TCRdb redid the calling of the PCR reads with MiXCR, one entry per CDR3 protein. The data hold approximately 9,700 distinct CDR3 sequences, with approximately 59% observed a single time. The CDR3 loop spans 14 amino acids. V lost 3 bases and J lost 2, with 9 bases in between. Germline CDR1 and CDR2: SGHTA and FQGTGA. Relative to its sample, this clonotype is large. This TCR was sampled from a male donor with esophageal squamous cell carcinoma. The specimen was esophageal tumor tissue. This rearrangement joins TRBV7-3 to TRBJ2-3; no definite D call. The CDR3 nucleotides read TGTGCCAGCAGCTTGAATGGCCTCACAGATACGCAGTATTTT. Translation: CASSLNGLTDTQYF.